These T cell receptor beta chains were read from a single sample in a study of shared clonotypes between healthy human individuals. Data came from immunoSEQ multiplex PCR; TCRdb stores just in-frame clones and leaves some out. This sample has about 2.4 million clones, with roughly 93% found just once. The specimen was naive CD4+ T cells from PBMCs. These receptors originate from a man aged 18 to 29 in good health. Some clones in this sample may be carry-over from other donors' samples. CDR3s include the opening cysteine and the closing phenylalanine or tryptophan. The order of the fields is CDR3 protein, CDR3 DNA, V gene, clone size, D gene, J gene. A D gene is named only where the DNA matches it firmly. Rows give clone size only sometimes, using once, few, many, or a class for an expanded clone.

CDR3aa: CASSQAQGGGAADEQFF; CDR3nt: TGTGCCAGCAGCCAGGCCCAGGGCGGTGGTGCGGCGGATGAGCAGTTCTTC; v_gene: TRBV28; abundance: -; d_gene: -; j_gene: TRBJ2-1
CDR3aa: CASSNTEAFF; CDR3nt: TGTGCCAGTTCGAACACTGAAGCTTTCTTT; v_gene: TRBV28; abundance: few; d_gene: -; j_gene: TRBJ1-1
CDR3aa: CTSSQDRFRRGIQYF; CDR3nt: TGCACCAGCAGCCAAGATCGATTCCGCCGGGGCATTCAGTACTTC; v_gene: TRBV1; abundance: -; d_gene: -; j_gene: TRBJ2-4
CDR3aa: CASSGRTGGPRVYGYTF; CDR3nt: TGTGCCAGCAGTGGCCGGACAGGAGGTCCCCGCGTCTATGGCTACACCTTC; v_gene: TRBV25-1; abundance: -; d_gene: TRBD1; j_gene: TRBJ1-2
CDR3aa: CSGRLAGGAYNEQFF; CDR3nt: TGCAGCGGAAGACTAGCGGGAGGGGCCTACAATGAGCAGTTCTTC; v_gene: TRBV29-1; abundance: -; d_gene: TRBD2; j_gene: TRBJ2-1
CDR3aa: CASSEGGVETQYF; CDR3nt: TGTGCCAGCAGTGAGGGCGGGGTGGAGACCCAGTACTTC; v_gene: TRBV2; abundance: -; d_gene: -; j_gene: TRBJ2-5
CDR3aa: CASSARGGPYNEQFF; CDR3nt: TGTGCCAGCAGCGCCAGGGGCGGGCCCTACAATGAGCAGTTCTTC; v_gene: TRBV9; abundance: -; d_gene: -; j_gene: TRBJ2-1
CDR3aa: CASTTGGVGGTEAFF; CDR3nt: TGTGCCAGCACCACGGGGGGGGTAGGCGGAACTGAAGCTTTCTTT; v_gene: TRBV28; abundance: -; d_gene: -; j_gene: TRBJ1-1
CDR3aa: CASSSTGLNTGELFF; CDR3nt: TGTGCCAGCAGTTCAACCGGGCTCAACACCGGGGAGCTGTTTTTT; v_gene: TRBV2; abundance: once; d_gene: -; j_gene: TRBJ2-2
CDR3aa: CASATGGTAEAFF; CDR3nt: TGTGCCAGCGCAACAGGTGGAACGGCCGAAGCTTTCTTT; v_gene: TRBV11-3; abundance: -; d_gene: -; j_gene: TRBJ1-1
CDR3aa: CASSPQKNEQFF; CDR3nt: TGTGCCAGCAGTCCACAAAAGAATGAGCAGTTCTTC; v_gene: TRBV28; abundance: -; d_gene: -; j_gene: TRBJ2-1
CDR3aa: CASSSTGYEQYF; CDR3nt: TGTGCCAGCAGCTCGACAGGATACGAGCAGTACTTC; v_gene: TRBV5-4; abundance: -; d_gene: -; j_gene: TRBJ2-7
CDR3aa: CASSSLIGTVKYGYTF; CDR3nt: TGTGCCAGCAGCTCTCTAATCGGGACAGTAAAGTATGGCTACACCTTC; v_gene: TRBV11-2; abundance: -; d_gene: TRBD1; j_gene: TRBJ1-2
CDR3aa: CASSLQGPNQPQHF; CDR3nt: TGTGCCAGCAGCTTACAGGGGCCTAATCAGCCCCAGCATTTT; v_gene: TRBV7-9; abundance: -; d_gene: -; j_gene: TRBJ1-5
CDR3aa: CASSLSGEETQYF; CDR3nt: TGTGCCAGCAGCTTATCTGGCGAAGAGACCCAGTACTTC; v_gene: TRBV7-9; abundance: -; d_gene: -; j_gene: TRBJ2-5
CDR3aa: CASSPRTDSYEQYF; CDR3nt: TGTGCCAGCAGCCCCCGCACTGACAGCTACGAGCAGTACTTC; v_gene: TRBV11-1; abundance: -; d_gene: -; j_gene: TRBJ2-7
CDR3aa: CASSIGRTSGNTIYF; CDR3nt: TGTGCCAGTAGTATAGGGCGGACGTCTGGAAACACCATATATTTT; v_gene: TRBV19; abundance: -; d_gene: -; j_gene: TRBJ1-3
CDR3aa: CASSLTGGRSNTGELFF; CDR3nt: TGTGCCAGCAGCTTAACGGGCGGGAGGTCGAACACCGGGGAGCTGTTTTTT; v_gene: TRBV7-3; abundance: -; d_gene: TRBD2; j_gene: TRBJ2-2
CDR3aa: CASSTTGRSGNTEAFF; CDR3nt: TGTGCCAGTAGTACAACAGGAAGGTCGGGGAACACTGAAGCTTTCTTT; v_gene: TRBV19; abundance: -; d_gene: -; j_gene: TRBJ1-1
CDR3aa: CSARLEYEQYF; CDR3nt: TGCAGTGCGCGGCTAGAGTACGAGCAGTACTTC; v_gene: TRBV20-1; abundance: -; d_gene: -; j_gene: TRBJ2-7
CDR3aa: CATLTKTGSAQHF; CDR3nt: TGTGCCACACTGACCAAAACAGGTTCAGCCCAGCATTTT; v_gene: TRBV19; abundance: -; d_gene: -; j_gene: TRBJ1-5
CDR3aa: CASSLASLAQIFQQYF; CDR3nt: TGTGCCAGCAGCTTAGCTAGTCTAGCCCAAATTTTCCAGCAGTACTTC; v_gene: TRBV7-2; abundance: -; d_gene: -; j_gene: TRBJ2-7
CDR3aa: CASSVDRSSYNEQFF; CDR3nt: TGTGCCAGCAGTGTGGACAGGAGCTCCTACAATGAGCAGTTCTTC; v_gene: TRBV2; abundance: -; d_gene: TRBD1; j_gene: TRBJ2-1
CDR3aa: CASSVGPRDGYTF; CDR3nt: TGTGCCAGCAGCGTAGGGCCCCGGGACGGCTACACCTTC; v_gene: TRBV9; abundance: -; d_gene: -; j_gene: TRBJ1-2
CDR3aa: CAWSVQGLNYGYTF; CDR3nt: TGTGCCTGGAGTGTGCAGGGACTAAACTATGGCTACACCTTC; v_gene: TRBV30; abundance: -; d_gene: -; j_gene: TRBJ1-2
CDR3aa: CASSALGLAGQETQYF; CDR3nt: TGTGCCAGCAGCGCCCTGGGACTAGCGGGACAAGAGACCCAGTACTTC; v_gene: TRBV9; abundance: -; d_gene: TRBD2; j_gene: TRBJ2-5
CDR3aa: CASSVRQAYSYEQYF; CDR3nt: TGTGCCAGCAGTGTGCGACAGGCCTACTCCTACGAGCAGTACTTC; v_gene: TRBV2; abundance: -; d_gene: -; j_gene: TRBJ2-7
CDR3aa: CASRPYSGTNTGELFF; CDR3nt: TGTGCCAGTAGACCCTATAGCGGGACGAACACCGGGGAGCTGTTTTTT; v_gene: TRBV19; abundance: -; d_gene: TRBD2; j_gene: TRBJ2-2
CDR3aa: CASSSLGGVYGNTIYF; CDR3nt: TGTGCCAGCAGCTCCCTAGGGGGTGTCTATGGAAACACCATATATTTT; v_gene: TRBV7-9; abundance: -; d_gene: -; j_gene: TRBJ1-3
CDR3aa: CASSQGRNTEAFF; CDR3nt: TGTGCCAGCAGTCAGGGAAGGAACACTGAAGCTTTCTTT; v_gene: TRBV6-1; abundance: once; d_gene: -; j_gene: TRBJ1-1
CDR3aa: CASSPLLGEQFF; CDR3nt: TGTGCCAGCAGTCCCCTTCTGGGTGAGCAGTTCTTC; v_gene: TRBV27; abundance: -; d_gene: -; j_gene: TRBJ2-1
CDR3aa: CASSRLMYREDVAKNIQYF; CDR3nt: TGTGCCAGCAGTCGTCTCATGTACAGGGAAGATGTAGCCAAAAACATTCAGTACTTC; v_gene: TRBV28; abundance: -; d_gene: -; j_gene: TRBJ2-4
CDR3aa: CASSALGTTNEKLFF; CDR3nt: TGTGCCAGCAGCGCCCTGGGCACAACTAATGAAAAACTGTTTTTT; v_gene: TRBV9; abundance: -; d_gene: -; j_gene: TRBJ1-4
CDR3aa: CASSYRTGAPYEQYF; CDR3nt: TGTGCCAGCAGCTACAGGACAGGGGCCCCCTACGAGCAGTACTTC; v_gene: TRBV7-3; abundance: -; d_gene: TRBD1; j_gene: TRBJ2-7
CDR3aa: CASSLPGGGSDTQYF; CDR3nt: TGTGCCAGTAGTCTTCCGGGAGGGGGATCAGATACGCAGTATTTT; v_gene: TRBV19; abundance: -; d_gene: TRBD2; j_gene: TRBJ2-3
CDR3aa: CASSLALYNEQFF; CDR3nt: TGTGCCAGCAGCTTGGCGCTCTACAATGAGCAGTTCTTC; v_gene: TRBV5-4; abundance: -; d_gene: -; j_gene: TRBJ2-1
CDR3aa: CASSSTENGYTF; CDR3nt: TGTGCCAGCAGCTCCACAGAGAATGGCTACACCTTC; v_gene: TRBV21-1; abundance: -; d_gene: -; j_gene: TRBJ1-2
CDR3aa: CASSKGSWQFF; CDR3nt: TGTGCCAGCAGTAAGGGGAGCTGGCAGTTCTTC; v_gene: TRBV28; abundance: -; d_gene: -; j_gene: TRBJ2-1
CDR3aa: CASSLFAGIANEQYF; CDR3nt: TGTGCCAGCAGCTTGTTCGCGGGAATCGCTAACGAGCAGTACTTC; v_gene: TRBV5-4; abundance: -; d_gene: -; j_gene: TRBJ2-7
CDR3aa: CASNSAGGEDTQYF; CDR3nt: TGTGCCAGCAATTCGGCAGGGGGAGAAGATACGCAGTATTTT; v_gene: TRBV5-4; abundance: -; d_gene: TRBD1; j_gene: TRBJ2-3
CDR3aa: CASSPTGSEQFF; CDR3nt: TGTGCCAGCAGCCCGACCGGGAGCGAGCAGTTCTTC; v_gene: TRBV7-3; abundance: -; d_gene: -; j_gene: TRBJ2-1
CDR3aa: CASSPLGLGTENTEAFF; CDR3nt: TGTGCCAGCAGTCCCCTCGGGTTGGGGACGGAGAACACTGAAGCTTTCTTT; v_gene: TRBV27; abundance: -; d_gene: -; j_gene: TRBJ1-1
CDR3aa: CASSYFRGRPDRQYF; CDR3nt: TGTGCCAGCAGTTACTTCAGGGGGCGCCCTGATAGGCAGTACTTC; v_gene: TRBV6-5; abundance: -; d_gene: TRBD1; j_gene: TRBJ2-7
CDR3aa: CASSPGTVDTF; CDR3nt: TGTGCCAGCAGCCCCGGGACGGTGGACACCTTC; v_gene: TRBV7-9; abundance: -; d_gene: -; j_gene: TRBJ1-2
CDR3aa: CASRWQHRTGELFF; CDR3nt: TGTGCCAGCAGGTGGCAGCACCGTACCGGGGAGCTGTTTTTT; v_gene: TRBV27; abundance: -; d_gene: -; j_gene: TRBJ2-2
CDR3aa: CASSSRGGFSNYGYTF; CDR3nt: TGTGCCAGCAGCTCCCGGGGAGGGTTTTCTAACTATGGCTACACCTTC; v_gene: TRBV7-9; abundance: -; d_gene: -; j_gene: TRBJ1-2
CDR3aa: CASGLSPFWGTATYNEQFF; CDR3nt: TGTGCTAGTGGTTTGAGCCCGTTTTGGGGGACCGCCACCTACAATGAGCAGTTCTTC; v_gene: TRBV12-5; abundance: -; d_gene: -; j_gene: TRBJ2-1
CDR3aa: CASRTMANTGELFF; CDR3nt: TGTGCCAGCAGAACTATGGCCAACACCGGGGAGCTGTTTTTT; v_gene: TRBV2; abundance: -; d_gene: -; j_gene: TRBJ2-2
CDR3aa: CASSESEWSNQPQHF; CDR3nt: TGTGCCAGCAGTGAATCGGAGTGGAGCAATCAGCCCCAGCATTTT; v_gene: TRBV25-1; abundance: -; d_gene: -; j_gene: TRBJ1-5
CDR3aa: CASSLSQRERNEQFF; CDR3nt: TGTGCCAGCAGTTTGTCCCAGCGGGAGAGGAATGAGCAGTTCTTC; v_gene: TRBV27; abundance: -; d_gene: TRBD2; j_gene: TRBJ2-1
CDR3aa: CASRDRGRQETQYF; CDR3nt: TGTGCCAGCAGGGACAGGGGGCGCCAAGAGACCCAGTACTTC; v_gene: TRBV27; abundance: -; d_gene: TRBD1; j_gene: TRBJ2-5
CDR3aa: CAWSIGGIVGTQYF; CDR3nt: TGTGCCTGGAGTATCGGGGGAATTGTGGGGACCCAGTACTTC; v_gene: TRBV30; abundance: -; d_gene: -; j_gene: TRBJ2-5
CDR3aa: CASSLGTSGMYEQYF; CDR3nt: TGTGCCAGCAGCTTGGGGACTAGCGGGATGTACGAGCAGTACTTC; v_gene: TRBV7-3; abundance: once; d_gene: TRBD2; j_gene: TRBJ2-7
CDR3aa: CASSPDRRNEKLFF; CDR3nt: TGTGCCAGCTCACCAGACAGGCGGAATGAAAAACTGTTTTTT; v_gene: TRBV18; abundance: -; d_gene: -; j_gene: TRBJ1-4
CDR3aa: CSVERTDTQYF; CDR3nt: TGCAGCGTTGAGAGGACAGATACGCAGTATTTT; v_gene: TRBV29-1; abundance: -; d_gene: -; j_gene: TRBJ2-3